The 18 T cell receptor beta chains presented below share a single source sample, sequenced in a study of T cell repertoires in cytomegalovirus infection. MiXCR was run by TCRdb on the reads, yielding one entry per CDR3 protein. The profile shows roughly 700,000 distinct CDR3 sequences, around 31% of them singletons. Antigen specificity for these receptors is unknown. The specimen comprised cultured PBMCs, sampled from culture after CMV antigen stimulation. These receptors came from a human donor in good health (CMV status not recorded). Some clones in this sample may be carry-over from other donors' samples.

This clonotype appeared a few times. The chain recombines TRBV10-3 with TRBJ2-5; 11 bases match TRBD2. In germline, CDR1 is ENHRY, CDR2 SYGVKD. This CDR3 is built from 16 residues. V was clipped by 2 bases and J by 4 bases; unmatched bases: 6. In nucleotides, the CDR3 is TGTGCCATCAGTGAGGGGCTAGCGGGGGGTGGAGAGACCCAGTACTTC. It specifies CAISEGLAGGGETQYF.

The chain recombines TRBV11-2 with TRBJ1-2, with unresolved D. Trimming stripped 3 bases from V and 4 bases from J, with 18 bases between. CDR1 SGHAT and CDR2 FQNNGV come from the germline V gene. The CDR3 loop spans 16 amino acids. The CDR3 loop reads CASSLRAESLFYGYTF. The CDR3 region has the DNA TGTGCCAGCAGCTTGAGGGCGGAAAGCCTATTCTATGGCTACACCTTC.

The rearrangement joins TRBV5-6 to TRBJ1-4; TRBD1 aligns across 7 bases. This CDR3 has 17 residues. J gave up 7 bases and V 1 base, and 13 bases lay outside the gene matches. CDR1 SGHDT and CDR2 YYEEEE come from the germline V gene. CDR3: CASSLQRGLRGSEKLFF. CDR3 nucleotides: TGTGCCAGCAGCTTGCAGCGCGGGCTCAGGGGGTCTGAAAAACTGTTTTTT.

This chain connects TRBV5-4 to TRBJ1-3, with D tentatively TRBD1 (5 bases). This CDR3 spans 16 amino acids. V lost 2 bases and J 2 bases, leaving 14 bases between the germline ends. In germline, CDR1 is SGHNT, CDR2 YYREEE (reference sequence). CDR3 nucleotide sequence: TGTGCCAGCAGCTTAGCCGGGACTGCTGCTGGAAACACCATATATTTT. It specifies CASSLAGTAAGNTIYF.

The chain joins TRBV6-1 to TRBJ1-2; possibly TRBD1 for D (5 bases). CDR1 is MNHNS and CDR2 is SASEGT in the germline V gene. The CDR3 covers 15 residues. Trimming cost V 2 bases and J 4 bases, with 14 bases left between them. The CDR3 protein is CASSELLWGGYGYTF. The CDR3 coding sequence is TGTGCCAGCAGTGAATTGTTATGGGGGGGCTATGGCTACACCTTC.

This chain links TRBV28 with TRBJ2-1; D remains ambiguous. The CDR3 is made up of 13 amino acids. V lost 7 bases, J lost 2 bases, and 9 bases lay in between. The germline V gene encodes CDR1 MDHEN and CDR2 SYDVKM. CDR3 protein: CASTGPPYNEQFF. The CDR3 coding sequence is TGTGCCAGCACCGGACCACCCTACAATGAGCAGTTCTTC.

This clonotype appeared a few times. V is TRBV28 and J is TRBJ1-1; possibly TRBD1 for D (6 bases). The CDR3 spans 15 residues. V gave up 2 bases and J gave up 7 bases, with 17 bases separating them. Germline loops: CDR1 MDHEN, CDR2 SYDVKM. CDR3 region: CASSLTLIQGLEAFF. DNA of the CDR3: TGTGCCAGCAGTTTAACGTTAATACAGGGTCTTGAAGCTTTCTTT.

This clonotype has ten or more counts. CDR3 in amino acids: CASSYSGNTIYF. As DNA, the CDR3 is TGTGCCAGCAGCTACTCTGGAAACACCATATATTTT. The chain recombines TRBV7-8 with TRBJ1-3; no clear D. This CDR3 comprises 12 residues. Germline V lookup: CDR1 SGHVS, CDR2 FQNEAQ. The ends were cut back, 4 bases at V and 0 bases at J, with 1 base in the middle.

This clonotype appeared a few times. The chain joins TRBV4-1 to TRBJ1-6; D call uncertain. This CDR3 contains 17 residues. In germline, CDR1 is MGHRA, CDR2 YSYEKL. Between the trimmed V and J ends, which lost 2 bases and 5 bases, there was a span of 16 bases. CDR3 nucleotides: TGCGCCAGCAGCCAAATAGTCAAGTCGTCGGATAATTCACCCCTCCACTTT. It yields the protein CASSQIVKSSDNSPLHF.

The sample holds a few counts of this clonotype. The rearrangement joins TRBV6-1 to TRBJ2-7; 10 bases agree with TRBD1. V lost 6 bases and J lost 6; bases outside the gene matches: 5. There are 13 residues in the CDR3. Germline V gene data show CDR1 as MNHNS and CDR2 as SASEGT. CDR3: CASSGTGVSEQYF. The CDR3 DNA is TGTGCCAGCAGCGGGACAGGGGTCTCCGAGCAGTACTTC.

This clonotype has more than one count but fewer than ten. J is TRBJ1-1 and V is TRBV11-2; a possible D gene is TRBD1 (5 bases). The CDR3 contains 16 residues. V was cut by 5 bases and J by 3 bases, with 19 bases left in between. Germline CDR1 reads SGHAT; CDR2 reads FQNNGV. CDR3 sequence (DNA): TGTGCCAGCAGCCCTTGGCATCTCGGGGCTGACACTGAAGCTTTCTTT. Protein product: CASSPWHLGADTEAFF.

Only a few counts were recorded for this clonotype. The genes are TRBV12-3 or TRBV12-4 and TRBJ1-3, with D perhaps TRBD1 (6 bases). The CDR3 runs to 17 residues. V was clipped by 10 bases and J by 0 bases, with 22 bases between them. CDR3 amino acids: CATTPGGLGYSGNTIYF. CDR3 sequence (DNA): TGTGCCACCACCCCCGGGGGGCTAGGATACTCTGGAAACACCATATATTTT.

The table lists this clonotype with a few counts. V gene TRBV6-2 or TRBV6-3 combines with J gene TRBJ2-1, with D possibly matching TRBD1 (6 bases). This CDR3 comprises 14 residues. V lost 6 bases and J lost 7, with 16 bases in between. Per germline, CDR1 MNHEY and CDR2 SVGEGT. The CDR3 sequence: CASRTIRGKNEQFF. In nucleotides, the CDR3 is TGTGCCAGCAGGACGATCAGGGGCAAAAATGAGCAGTTCTTC.

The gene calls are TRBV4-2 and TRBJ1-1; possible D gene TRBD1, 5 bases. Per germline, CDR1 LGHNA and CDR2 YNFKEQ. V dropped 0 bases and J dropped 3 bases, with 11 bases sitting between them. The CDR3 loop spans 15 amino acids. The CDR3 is CASSQEPGSHTEAFF. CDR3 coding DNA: TGTGCCAGCAGCCAAGAGCCAGGGTCTCACACTGAAGCTTTCTTT.

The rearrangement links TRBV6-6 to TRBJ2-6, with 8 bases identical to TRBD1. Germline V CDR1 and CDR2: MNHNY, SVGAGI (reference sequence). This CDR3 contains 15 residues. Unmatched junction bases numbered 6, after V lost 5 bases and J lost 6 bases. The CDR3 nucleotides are TGTGCCAGCAGTCCGGACAGGGCGAAGGCCAACGTCCTGACTTTC. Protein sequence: CASSPDRAKANVLTF.

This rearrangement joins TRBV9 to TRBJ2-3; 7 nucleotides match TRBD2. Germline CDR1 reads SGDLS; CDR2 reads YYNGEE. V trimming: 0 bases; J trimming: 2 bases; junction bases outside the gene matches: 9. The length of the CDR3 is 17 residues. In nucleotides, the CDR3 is TGTGCCAGCAGCGTAGCTACGGGGGGAGACTACACAGATACGCAGTATTTT. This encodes CASSVATGGDYTDTQYF. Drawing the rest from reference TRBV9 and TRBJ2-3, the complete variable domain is DSGVTQTPKHLITATGQRVTLRCSPRSGDLSVYWYQQSLDQGLQFLIQYYNGEERAKGNILERFSAQQFPDLHSELNLSSLELGDSALYFCASSVATGGDYTDTQYFGPGTRLTVL.

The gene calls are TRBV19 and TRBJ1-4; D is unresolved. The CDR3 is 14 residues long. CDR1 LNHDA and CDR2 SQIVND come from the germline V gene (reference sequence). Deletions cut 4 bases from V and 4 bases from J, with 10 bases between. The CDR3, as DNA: TGTGCCAGTAGTACCAACTTCCTTAATGAAAAACTGTTTTTT. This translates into CASSTNFLNEKLFF.

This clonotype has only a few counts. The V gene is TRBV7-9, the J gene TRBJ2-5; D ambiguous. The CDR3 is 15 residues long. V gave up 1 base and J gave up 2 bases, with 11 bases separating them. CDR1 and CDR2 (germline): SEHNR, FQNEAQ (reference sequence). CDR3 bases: TGTGCCAGCAGCTTAGGTCTCGGCCAGCAAGAGACCCAGTACTTC. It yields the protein CASSLGLGQQETQYF. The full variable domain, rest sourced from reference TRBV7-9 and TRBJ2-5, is DTGVSQNPRHKITKRGQNVTFRCDPISEHNRLYWYRQTLGQGPEFLTYFQNEAQLEKSRLLSDRFSAERPKGSFSTLEIQRTEQGDSAMYLCASSLGLGQQETQYFGPGTRLLVL.